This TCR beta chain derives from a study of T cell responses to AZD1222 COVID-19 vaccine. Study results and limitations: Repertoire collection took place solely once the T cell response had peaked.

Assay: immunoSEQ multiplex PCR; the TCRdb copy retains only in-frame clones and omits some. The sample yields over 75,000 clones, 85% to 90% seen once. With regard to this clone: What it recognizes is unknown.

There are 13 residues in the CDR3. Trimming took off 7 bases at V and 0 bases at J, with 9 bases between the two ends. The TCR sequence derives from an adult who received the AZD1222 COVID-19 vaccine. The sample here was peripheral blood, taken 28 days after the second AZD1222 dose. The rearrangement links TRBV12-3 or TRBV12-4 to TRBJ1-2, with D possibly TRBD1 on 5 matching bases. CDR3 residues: CASIGGSNYGYTF. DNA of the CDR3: TGTGCCAGCATCGGGGGGTCTAACTATGGCTACACCTTC.